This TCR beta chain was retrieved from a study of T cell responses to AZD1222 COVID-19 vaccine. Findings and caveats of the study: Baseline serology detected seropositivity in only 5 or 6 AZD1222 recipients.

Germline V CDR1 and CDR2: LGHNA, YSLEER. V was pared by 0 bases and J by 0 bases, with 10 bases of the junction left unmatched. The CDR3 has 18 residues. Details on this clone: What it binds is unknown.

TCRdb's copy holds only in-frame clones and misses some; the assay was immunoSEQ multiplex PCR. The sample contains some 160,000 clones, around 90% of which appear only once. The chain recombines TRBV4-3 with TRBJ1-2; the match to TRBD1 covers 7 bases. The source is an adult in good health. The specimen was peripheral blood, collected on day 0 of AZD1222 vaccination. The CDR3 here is CASSQDLGHRGANYGYTF. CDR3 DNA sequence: TGCGCCAGCAGCCAAGATCTGGGACACAGGGGCGCTAACTATGGCTACACCTTC.